This is a list of T cell receptor beta chains from one sample in a study of blood T cell repertoires in COVID-19. Sequenced by immunoSEQ multiplex PCR; TCRdb stores in-frame clones only, minus some. Here the sample spans some 95,000 clones, around 93% being singletons. Sequenced: peripheral blood. The receptors derive from a human donor with active COVID-19. The donor label of this sample is uncertain. The conserved cysteine and the conserved F or W are not part of the CDR3 here. Each record gives: V gene, J gene, CDR3 protein.

TRBV2	TRBJ2-5	AGREGASETQY
TRBV2	TRBJ1-2	ASSGDRTYGYT
TRBV10-1	TRBJ1-5	ASSSRDRSSNQPQH
TRBV6-2/TRBV6-3	TRBJ2-2	ASSPDSPAGELF
TRBV5-4	TRBJ2-1	ASSLVGRGPQEPIF
TRBV5-8	TRBJ2-1	ASSPLGTSGGASFTEQF
TRBV4-3	TRBJ2-2	ASSQSRQGWGNTGELF
TRBV5-1	TRBJ2-2	ASSLTGVQNTGELF
TRBV5-1	TRBJ1-1	ASSLGAWGGGTEAF
TRBV6-4	TRBJ2-3	ASSETSGGADTQY
TRBV5-6	TRBJ1-1	ASSAGQMNTEAF
TRBV9	TRBJ2-1	ASSVYNQQYNEQF
TRBV5-1	TRBJ2-5	ASSPSWGARWY
TRBV6-1	TRBJ2-2	ASSVRTGTNTGELF
TRBV21-1	TRBJ2-7	ASSKDEGSGEYEQY
TRBV19	TRBJ2-1	ASSPGTPGREQF
TRBV24-1	TRBJ1-1	ATSDLRRGQRDTEAF
TRBV5-1	TRBJ2-5	ASSLDGSGGNQY
TRBV19	TRBJ2-4	ASSIAPPGGAMDIQY
TRBV19	TRBJ2-7	ASSIGAGGPYEQY